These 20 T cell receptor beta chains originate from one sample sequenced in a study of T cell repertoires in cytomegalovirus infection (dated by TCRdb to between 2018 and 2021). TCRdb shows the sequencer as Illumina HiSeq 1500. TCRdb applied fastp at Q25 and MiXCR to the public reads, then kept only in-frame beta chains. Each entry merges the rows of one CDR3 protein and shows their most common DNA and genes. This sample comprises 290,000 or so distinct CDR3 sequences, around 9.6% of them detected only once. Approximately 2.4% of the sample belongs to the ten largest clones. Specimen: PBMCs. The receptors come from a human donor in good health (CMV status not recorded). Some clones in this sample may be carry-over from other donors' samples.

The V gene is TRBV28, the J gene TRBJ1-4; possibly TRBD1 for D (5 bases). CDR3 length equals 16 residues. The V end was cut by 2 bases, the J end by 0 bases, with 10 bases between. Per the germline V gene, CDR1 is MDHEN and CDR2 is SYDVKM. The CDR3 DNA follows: TGTGCCAGCAGTTTAACAGGCCTTGCAACTAATGAAAAACTGTTTTTT. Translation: CASSLTGLATNEKLFF.

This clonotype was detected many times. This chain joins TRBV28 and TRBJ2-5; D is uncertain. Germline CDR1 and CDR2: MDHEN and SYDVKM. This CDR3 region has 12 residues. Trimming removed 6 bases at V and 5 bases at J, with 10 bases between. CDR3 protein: CASRNVRETQYF. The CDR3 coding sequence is TGTGCCAGCAGAAATGTCCGGGAGACCCAGTACTTC.

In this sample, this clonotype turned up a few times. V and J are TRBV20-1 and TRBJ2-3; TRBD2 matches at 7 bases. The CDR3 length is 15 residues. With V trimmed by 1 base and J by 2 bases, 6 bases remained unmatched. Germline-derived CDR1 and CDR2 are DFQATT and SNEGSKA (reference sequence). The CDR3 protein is CSARGTGGSTDTQYF. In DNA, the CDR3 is TGCAGTGCTAGAGGAACGGGGGGATCCACAGATACGCAGTATTTT.

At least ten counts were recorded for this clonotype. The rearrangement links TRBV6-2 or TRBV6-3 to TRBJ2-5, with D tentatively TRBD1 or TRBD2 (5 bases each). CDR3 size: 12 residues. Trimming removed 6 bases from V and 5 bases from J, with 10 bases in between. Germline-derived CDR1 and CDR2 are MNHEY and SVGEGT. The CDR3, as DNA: TGTGCCAGCAGGACGGGGCTGGAGACCCAGTACTTC. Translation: CASRTGLETQYF.

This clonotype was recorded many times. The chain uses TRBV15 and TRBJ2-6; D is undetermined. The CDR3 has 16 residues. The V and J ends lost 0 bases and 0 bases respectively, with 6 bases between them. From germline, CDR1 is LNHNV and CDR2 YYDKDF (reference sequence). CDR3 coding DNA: TGTGCCACCAGCAGAGATATGCTCTCTGGGGCCAACGTCCTGACTTTC. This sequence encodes CATSRDMLSGANVLTF.

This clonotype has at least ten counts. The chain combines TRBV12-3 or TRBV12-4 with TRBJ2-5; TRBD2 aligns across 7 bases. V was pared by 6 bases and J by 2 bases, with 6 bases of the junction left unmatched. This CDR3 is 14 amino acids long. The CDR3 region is CASRPTAGQETQYF. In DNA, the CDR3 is TGTGCCAGCAGGCCAACAGCGGGGCAAGAGACCCAGTACTTC.

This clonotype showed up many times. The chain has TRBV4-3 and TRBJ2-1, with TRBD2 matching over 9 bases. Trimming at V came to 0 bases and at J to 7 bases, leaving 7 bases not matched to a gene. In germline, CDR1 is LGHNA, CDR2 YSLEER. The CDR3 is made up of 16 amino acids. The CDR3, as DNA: TGCGCCAGCAGCCAAGACCTGGCGGGGGGGGAGAATGAGCAGTTCTTC. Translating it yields CASSQDLAGGENEQFF.

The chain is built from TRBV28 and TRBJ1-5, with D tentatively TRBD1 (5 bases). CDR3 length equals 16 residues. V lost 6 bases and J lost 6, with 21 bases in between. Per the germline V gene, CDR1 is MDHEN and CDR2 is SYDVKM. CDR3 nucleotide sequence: TGTGCCAGCAGCCACTCTCGGGGGAATCTTGGTCAGCCCCAGCATTTT. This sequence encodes CASSHSRGNLGQPQHF.

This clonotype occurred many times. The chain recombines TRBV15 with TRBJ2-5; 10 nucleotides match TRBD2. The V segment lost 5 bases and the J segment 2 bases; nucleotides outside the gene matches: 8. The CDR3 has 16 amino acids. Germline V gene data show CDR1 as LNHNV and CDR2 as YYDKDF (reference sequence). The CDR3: CATSLSGGTLQETQYF. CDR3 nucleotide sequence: TGTGCCACCAGCCTTAGCGGGGGGACCTTACAAGAGACCCAGTACTTC.

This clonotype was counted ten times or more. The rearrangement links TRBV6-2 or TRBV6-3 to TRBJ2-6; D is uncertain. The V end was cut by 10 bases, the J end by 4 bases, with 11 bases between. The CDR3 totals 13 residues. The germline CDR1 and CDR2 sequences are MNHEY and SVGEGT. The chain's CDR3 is CATHKTGANVLTF. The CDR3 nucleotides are TGTGCCACCCACAAGACCGGGGCCAACGTCCTGACTTTC.

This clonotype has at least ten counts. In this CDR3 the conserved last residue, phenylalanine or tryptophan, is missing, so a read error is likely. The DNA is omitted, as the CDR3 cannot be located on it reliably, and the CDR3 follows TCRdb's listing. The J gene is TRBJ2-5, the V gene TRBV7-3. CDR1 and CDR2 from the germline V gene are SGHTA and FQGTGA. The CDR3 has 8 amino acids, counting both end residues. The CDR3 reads CASSLTSV.

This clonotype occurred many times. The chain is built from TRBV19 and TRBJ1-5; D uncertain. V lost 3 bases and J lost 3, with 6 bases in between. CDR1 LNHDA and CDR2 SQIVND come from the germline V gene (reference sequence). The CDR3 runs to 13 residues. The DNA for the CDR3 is TGTGCCAGTAGTATTATTGCCAATCAGCCCCAGCATTTT. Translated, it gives CASSIIANQPQHF.

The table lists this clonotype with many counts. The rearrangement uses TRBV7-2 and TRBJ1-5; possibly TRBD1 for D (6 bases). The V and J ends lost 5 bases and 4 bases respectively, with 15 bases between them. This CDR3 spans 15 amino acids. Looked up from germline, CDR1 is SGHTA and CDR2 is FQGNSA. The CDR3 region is CASSLGAGENQPQHF. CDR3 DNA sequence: TGTGCCAGCAGCCTCGGGGCAGGGGAGAATCAGCCCCAGCATTTT.

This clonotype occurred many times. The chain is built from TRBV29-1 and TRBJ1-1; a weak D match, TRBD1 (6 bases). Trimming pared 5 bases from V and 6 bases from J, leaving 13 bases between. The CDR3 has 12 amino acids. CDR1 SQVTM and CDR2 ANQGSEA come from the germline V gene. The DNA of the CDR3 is TGCAGCGTTCCAGGGGAGGGGTCTGAAGCTTTCTTT. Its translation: CSVPGEGSEAFF.

CDR3 coding DNA: TGCAGTGCTAGGAGCGGAGAACAAGAGACCCAGTACTTC. It translates to CSARSGEQETQYF. The chain links TRBV20-1 to TRBJ2-5; D is possibly TRBD2 (5 bases). The CDR3 sequence is 13 residues long. Trimming removed 3 bases at V and 2 bases at J, with 10 bases between. Per germline, CDR1 DFQATT and CDR2 SNEGSKA (reference sequence).

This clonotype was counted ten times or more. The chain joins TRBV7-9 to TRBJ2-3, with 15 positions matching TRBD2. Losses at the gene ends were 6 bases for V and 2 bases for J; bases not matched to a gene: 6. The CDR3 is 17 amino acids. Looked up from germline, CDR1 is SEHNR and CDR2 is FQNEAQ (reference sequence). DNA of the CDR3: TGTGCCAGCAGTTCCGGACTAGCGGGGGGGCTCACAGATACGCAGTATTTT. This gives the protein CASSSGLAGGLTDTQYF.

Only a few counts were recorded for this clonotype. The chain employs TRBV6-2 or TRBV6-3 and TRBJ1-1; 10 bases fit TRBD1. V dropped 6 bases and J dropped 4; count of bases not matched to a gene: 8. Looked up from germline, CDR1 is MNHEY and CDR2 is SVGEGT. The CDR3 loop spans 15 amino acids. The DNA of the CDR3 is TGTGCCAGCAGGGGACAGGGGATAGAAGCCACTGAAGCTTTCTTT. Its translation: CASRGQGIEATEAFF.

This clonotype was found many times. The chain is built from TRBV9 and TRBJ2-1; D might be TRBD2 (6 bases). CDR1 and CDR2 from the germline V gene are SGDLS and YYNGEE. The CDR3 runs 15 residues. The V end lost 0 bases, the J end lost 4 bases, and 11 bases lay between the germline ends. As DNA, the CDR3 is TGTGCCAGCAGCGTAGGGGGGGACGGTTACAATGAGCAGTTCTTC. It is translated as CASSVGGDGYNEQFF.

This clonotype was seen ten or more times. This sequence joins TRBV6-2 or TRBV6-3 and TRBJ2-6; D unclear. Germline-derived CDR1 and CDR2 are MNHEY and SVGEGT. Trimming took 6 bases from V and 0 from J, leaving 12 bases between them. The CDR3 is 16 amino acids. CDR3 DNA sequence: TGTGCCAGCAGCCGAGACCTAACCTCTGGGGCCAACGTCCTGACTTTC. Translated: CASSRDLTSGANVLTF.

The CDR3 sequence: CSVEEGRTAKNIQYF. CDR3 DNA: TGCAGCGTTGAAGAGGGCAGGACCGCCAAAAACATTCAGTACTTC. V is TRBV29-1 and J is TRBJ2-4, with D hard to call. Germline lookup yields CDR1 SQVTM and CDR2 ANQGSEA. The CDR3 runs 15 residues. V was pared by 0 bases and J by 1 base, with 10 bases between.